These 10 T cell receptor beta chains share one sample of origin, sequenced in a study of T cells in localized non-small cell lung cancer. Profiled with immunoSEQ multiplex PCR; TCRdb holds only in-frame clones, not every one. The data contain around 25,000 clones, roughly 90% of them singletons. Sequencing was performed on peripheral blood, taken before any cancer treatment. All receptors come from a man aged 40-75 years with stage III squamous cell lung carcinoma.

The J gene is TRBJ1-2, the V gene TRBV9; TRBD1 agrees at 7 bases. Germline CDR1 and CDR2: SGDLS and YYNGEE. Trimming removed 4 bases from V and 4 bases from J; junction bases left unmatched: 13. The CDR3 is 16 amino acids. As DNA, the CDR3 is TGTGCCAGCAGCCAGGGGGGGACCACGTTTACCTATGGCTACACCTTC. This encodes CASSQGGTTFTYGYTF.

Here the CDR3 reads CASSPQMNTEAFF. As DNA, the CDR3 is TGTGCCAGCAGCCCTCAAATGAACACTGAAGCTTTCTTT. The chain has TRBV11-2 and TRBJ1-1; D not resolved. V lost 5 bases and J lost 0, with 7 bases in between. The CDR3 is 13 residues long. Germline V gives CDR1 SGHAT, CDR2 FQNNGV.

The chain links TRBV6-5 to TRBJ1-2, with a weak D call TRBD1 (6 bases). Germline V CDR1 and CDR2: MNHEY, SVGAGI. Between the trimmed V and J ends, which lost 0 bases and 4 bases, there was a span of 9 bases. This CDR3 contains 14 residues. CDR3 sequence: CASSYSRTAYGYTF. CDR3 in DNA: TGTGCCAGCAGTTACTCGAGGACAGCCTATGGCTACACCTTC.

This chain uses TRBV6-4 with TRBJ2-6, with a tentative D call TRBD1 (6 bases). CDR1 is MRHNA and CDR2 is SNTAGT in the germline V gene. Trimming took 8 bases from V and 0 from J, leaving 11 bases between them. This CDR3 is built from 15 residues. The CDR3 DNA follows: TGTGCCAGCGTTACAGGGAGCTCTGGGGCCAACGTCCTGACTTTC. Translation gives CASVTGSSGANVLTF.

The chain uses TRBV28 and TRBJ1-1; D gene uncertain. V shed 6 bases and J shed 1 base, with 6 bases lying between them. Germline V lookup: CDR1 MDHEN, CDR2 SYDVKM. The CDR3 length is 12 residues. CDR3 protein: CASREWNTEAFF. The CDR3 bases are TGTGCCAGCAGGGAGTGGAACACTGAAGCTTTCTTT.

This chain connects TRBV7-9 to TRBJ2-5; no clear D gene. Germline V gene lookup returns CDR1 SEHNR and CDR2 FQNEAQ (reference sequence). The CDR3 length is 12 residues. Trimming took off 3 bases at V and 4 bases at J, with 6 bases between the two ends. CDR3 in amino acids: CASSLNSETQYF. The CDR3 DNA reads TGTGCCAGCAGCTTGAATTCAGAGACCCAGTACTTC.

The V call is TRBV11-3, the J call TRBJ2-1; 7 bases map to TRBD1. Germline CDR1 reads SGHNT; CDR2 reads YENEEA. The CDR3 runs to 13 residues. V trimming: 5 bases; J trimming: 12 bases; junction bases outside the gene matches: 10. The CDR3 spells CASSRGTAGWQFF. The CDR3 DNA is TGTGCCAGCAGCCGTGGGACAGCCGGTTGGCAGTTCTTC.

Here the CDR3 reads CAWSDYSASAQHF. CDR3 nucleotides: TGTGCCTGGAGTGATTACTCTGCCTCGGCCCAGCATTTT. The gene calls are TRBV30 and TRBJ1-5, with unresolved D. V was pared by 1 base and J by 11 bases, with 15 bases between. Looked up from germline, CDR1 is GTSNPN and CDR2 is SVGIG (reference sequence). The CDR3 is 13 residues long.

The rearrangement links TRBV5-4 to TRBJ2-3; TRBD2 agrees at 8 bases. Germline CDR1 SGHNT, CDR2 YYREEE (reference sequence). The CDR3 length is 15 residues. V lost 4 bases, J lost 9 bases, and 13 bases stayed unmatched. The CDR3, as DNA: TGTGCCAGCAGCGCCCAAGGGCCGGGGGGGGAAACGCAGTATTTT. Translating it yields CASSAQGPGGETQYF.

The rearrangement joins TRBV19 to TRBJ1-1, with 7 bases fitting TRBD1. The CDR3 contains 14 residues. In germline, CDR1 is LNHDA, CDR2 SQIVND (reference sequence). Trimming at V came to 5 bases and at J to 4 bases, leaving 7 bases not matched to a gene. Here the CDR3 reads CASSLGQLGTEAFF. In nucleotides, the CDR3 is TGTGCCAGTAGTTTGGGACAGTTAGGCACTGAAGCTTTCTTT.